Shown below are 7 T cell receptor beta chains from a single sample sequenced in a study of T-cell memory formation after mild COVID-19. TCRdb processed the 5' RACE reads anew with MiXCR; each CDR3 protein has one entry. Among 350,000 to 450,000 distinct CDR3 sequences listed, 15% to 25% were seen once. Sample: PBMCs or a T cell subset sorted from them (not recorded which). The receptors stem from an adult woman who had mild COVID-19 (a few samples of this study predate the infection). Cell type and time point are not known.

The chain is built from TRBV29-1 and TRBJ2-7; weak D call: TRBD2 (6 bases). CDR3 length: 15 residues. V gave up 7 bases and J gave up 1 base, with 20 bases separating them. Germline assignment: CDR1 SQVTM and CDR2 ANQGSEA. The CDR3 DNA follows: TGCAGCGCCTCAGCGGGCAGCCTAGTGTCCTACGAGCAGTACTTC. Translated: CSASAGSLVSYEQYF.

This clonotype was detected only a few times. The V gene is TRBV12-3 or TRBV12-4, the J gene TRBJ1-5, with a tentative D call TRBD1 (6 bases). Trimming cost V 2 bases and J 3 bases, with 8 bases left between them. The CDR3 runs 14 residues. CDR3 region: CASSLMGHNQPQHF. CDR3 bases: TGTGCCAGCAGTTTAATGGGACACAATCAGCCCCAGCATTTT.

This clonotype was recorded only once. The chain links TRBV3-1 to TRBJ1-3; no firm D call. Germline CDR1 is LGHDT and CDR2 is YNNKEL (reference sequence). Trimming removed 2 bases from V and 0 bases from J, with 14 bases in between. The CDR3 consists of 17 residues. CDR3 residues: CASSQSKVGSSGNTIYF. In nucleotides, the CDR3 is TGTGCCAGCAGCCAAAGTAAGGTGGGATCCTCTGGAAACACCATATATTTT.

J is TRBJ1-1 and V is TRBV4-3; D is ambiguous. Trimming pared 1 base from V and 4 bases from J, leaving 10 bases between. The germline V gene has CDR1 LGHNA and CDR2 YSLEER. The CDR3 consists of 14 residues. The CDR3 coding sequence is TGCGCCAGCAGCCAAGCAGGAGGGTTCACTGAAGCTTTCTTT. This gives the protein CASSQAGGFTEAFF.

This clonotype occurred a few times. The rearrangement uses TRBV5-1 and TRBJ1-4, with a weak D call TRBD1 (5 bases). Germline V gene data show CDR1 as SGHRS and CDR2 as YFSETQ. Trimming shortened V by 0 bases and J by 5 bases, and 8 bases separated the two germline ends. The CDR3 extends over 14 amino acids. CDR3 loop: CASSLVGVNEKLFF. In nucleotides, the CDR3 is TGCGCCAGCAGCTTGGTAGGGGTAAATGAAAAACTGTTTTTT. The complete variable domain, with remaining parts taken from reference TRBV5-1 and TRBJ1-4, reads KAGVTQTPRYLIKTRGQQVTLSCSPISGHRSVSWYQQTPGQGLQFLFEYFSETQRNKGNFPGRFSGRQFSNSRSEMNVSTLELGDSALYLCASSLVGVNEKLFFGSGTQLSVL.

This clonotype was recorded a few times. The gene calls are TRBV7-9 and TRBJ2-3, with TRBD1 as a possible D gene (6 bases). The V and J ends lost 5 bases and 8 bases respectively, with 20 bases between them. The germline V gene has CDR1 SEHNR and CDR2 FQNEAQ (reference sequence). CDR3 size: 15 residues. The CDR3 DNA reads TGTGCCAGCAGCCCCGATCGGGACACCCGAGGTACGCAGTATTTT. Translation: CASSPDRDTRGTQYF.

This clonotype was seen just once. The CDR3 loop reads CSASPPVTYEQYF. DNA for the CDR3: TGCAGTGCGTCCCCGCCGGTCACCTACGAGCAGTACTTC. The chain joins TRBV20-1 to TRBJ2-7; D call uncertain. The V gene's germline CDR1 is DFQATT and CDR2 SNEGSKA (reference sequence). This CDR3 spans 13 amino acids. V lost 6 bases and J 2 bases, leaving 14 bases between the germline ends.